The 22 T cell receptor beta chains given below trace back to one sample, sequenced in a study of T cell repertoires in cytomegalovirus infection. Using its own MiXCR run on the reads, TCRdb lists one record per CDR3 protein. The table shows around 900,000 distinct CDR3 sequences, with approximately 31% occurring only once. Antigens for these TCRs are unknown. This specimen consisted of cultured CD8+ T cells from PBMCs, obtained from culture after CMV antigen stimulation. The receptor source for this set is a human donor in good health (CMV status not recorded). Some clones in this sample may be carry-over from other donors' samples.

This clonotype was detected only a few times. The CDR3 reads CASSGDLGANEQYV. CDR3 nucleotide sequence: TGTGCCAGCAGTGGGGACTTGGGGGCCAACGAGCAGTACGTC. This sequence joins TRBV6-6 and TRBJ2-7, with D perhaps TRBD1 or TRBD2 (6 bases each). Trimming removed 5 bases at V and 5 bases at J, with 16 bases between. Germline CDR1 is MNHNY and CDR2 is SVGAGI (reference sequence). The CDR3 totals 14 residues.

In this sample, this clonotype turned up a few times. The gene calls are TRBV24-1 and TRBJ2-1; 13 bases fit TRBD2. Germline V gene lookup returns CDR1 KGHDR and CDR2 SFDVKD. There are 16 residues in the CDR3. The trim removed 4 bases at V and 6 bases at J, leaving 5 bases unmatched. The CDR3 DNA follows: TGTGCCACCAGTGAAACTAGCGGGGGGGCGGGCAATGAGCAGTTCTTC. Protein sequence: CATSETSGGAGNEQFF.

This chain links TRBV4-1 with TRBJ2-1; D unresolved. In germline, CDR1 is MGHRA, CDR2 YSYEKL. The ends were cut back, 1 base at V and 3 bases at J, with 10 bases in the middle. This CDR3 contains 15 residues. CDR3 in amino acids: CASSQGILVYNEQFF. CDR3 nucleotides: TGCGCCAGCAGCCAAGGAATTCTGGTCTACAATGAGCAGTTCTTC.

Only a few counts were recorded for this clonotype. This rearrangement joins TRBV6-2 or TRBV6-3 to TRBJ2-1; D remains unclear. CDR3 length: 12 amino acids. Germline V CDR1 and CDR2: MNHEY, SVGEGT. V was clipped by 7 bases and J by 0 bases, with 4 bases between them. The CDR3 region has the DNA TGTGCCAGCACTTTCTCCTACAATGAGCAGTTCTTC. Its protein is CASTFSYNEQFF.

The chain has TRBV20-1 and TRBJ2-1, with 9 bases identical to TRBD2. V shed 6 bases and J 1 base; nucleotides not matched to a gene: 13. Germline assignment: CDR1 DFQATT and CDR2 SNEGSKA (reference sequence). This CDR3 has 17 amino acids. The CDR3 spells CSASGSLAGLSYNEQFF. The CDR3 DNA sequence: TGCAGTGCGTCGGGTTCTCTAGCGGGGTTATCCTACAATGAGCAGTTCTTC.

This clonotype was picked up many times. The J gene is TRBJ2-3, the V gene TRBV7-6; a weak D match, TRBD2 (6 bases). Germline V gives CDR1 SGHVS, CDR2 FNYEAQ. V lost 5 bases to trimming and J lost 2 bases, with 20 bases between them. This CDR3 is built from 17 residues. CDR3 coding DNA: TGTGCCAGCAGCCCACGGCCTGTAGCGGAGTACACAGATACGCAGTATTTT. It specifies CASSPRPVAEYTDTQYF.

CDR3 sequence reads: CASSSPAGRNEQFF. The CDR3 DNA reads as TGTGCCAGCAGTTCCCCTGCGGGTAGGAATGAGCAGTTCTTC. The chain links TRBV6-6 to TRBJ2-1; D is perhaps TRBD2 (5 bases). The germline V gene encodes CDR1 MNHNY and CDR2 SVGAGI (reference sequence). V lost 4 bases and J 7 bases, leaving 14 bases between the germline ends. This CDR3 is built from 14 residues.

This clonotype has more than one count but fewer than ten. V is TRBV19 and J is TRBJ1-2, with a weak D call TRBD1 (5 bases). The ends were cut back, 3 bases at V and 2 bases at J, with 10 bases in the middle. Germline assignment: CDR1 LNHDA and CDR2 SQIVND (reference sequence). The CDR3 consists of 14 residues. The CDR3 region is CASSMGVPNYGYTF. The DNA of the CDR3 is TGTGCCAGTAGTATGGGGGTGCCAAACTATGGCTACACCTTC.

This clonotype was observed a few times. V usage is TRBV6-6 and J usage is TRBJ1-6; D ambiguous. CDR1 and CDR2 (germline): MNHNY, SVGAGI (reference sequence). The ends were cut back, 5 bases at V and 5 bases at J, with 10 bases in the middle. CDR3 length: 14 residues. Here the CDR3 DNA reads TGTGCCAGCAGTGACCCGGGAAATAATTCACCCCTCCACTTT. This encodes CASSDPGNNSPLHF.

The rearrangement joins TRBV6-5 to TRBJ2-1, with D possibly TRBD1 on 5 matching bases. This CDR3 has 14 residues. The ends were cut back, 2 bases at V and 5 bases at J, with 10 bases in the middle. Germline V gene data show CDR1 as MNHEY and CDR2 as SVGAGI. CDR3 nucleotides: TGTGCCAGCAGTTACCAGGGTGGAGACAATGAGCAGTTCTTC. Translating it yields CASSYQGGDNEQFF.

In DNA form, the CDR3 reads TGTGCCAGCAGCTCCGCGGCGACACGGGAGACCCAGTACTTC. Translation: CASSSAATRETQYF. V and J are TRBV7-9 and TRBJ2-5; no clear D gene. Germline V gene data show CDR1 as SEHNR and CDR2 as FQNEAQ (reference sequence). Trimming cost V 4 bases and J 5 bases, with 14 bases left between them. The CDR3 consists of 14 residues. The full variable domain, rest sourced from reference TRBV7-9 and TRBJ2-5, is DTGVSQNPRHKITKRGQNVTFRCDPISEHNRLYWYRQTLGQGPEFLTYFQNEAQLEKSRLLSDRFSAERPKGSFSTLEIQRTEQGDSAMYLCASSSAATRETQYFGPGTRLLVL.

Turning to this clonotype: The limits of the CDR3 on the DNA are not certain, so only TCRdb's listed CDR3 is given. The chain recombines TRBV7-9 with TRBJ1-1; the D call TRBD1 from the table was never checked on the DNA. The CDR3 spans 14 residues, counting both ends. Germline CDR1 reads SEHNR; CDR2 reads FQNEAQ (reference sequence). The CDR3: CASSLVAGGTEVFF.

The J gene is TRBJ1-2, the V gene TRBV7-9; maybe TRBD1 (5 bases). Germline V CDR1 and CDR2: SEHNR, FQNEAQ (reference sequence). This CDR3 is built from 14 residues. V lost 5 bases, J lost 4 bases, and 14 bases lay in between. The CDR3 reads CASSGSDRLYGYTF. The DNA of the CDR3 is TGTGCCAGCAGCGGATCCGACAGACTCTATGGCTACACCTTC.

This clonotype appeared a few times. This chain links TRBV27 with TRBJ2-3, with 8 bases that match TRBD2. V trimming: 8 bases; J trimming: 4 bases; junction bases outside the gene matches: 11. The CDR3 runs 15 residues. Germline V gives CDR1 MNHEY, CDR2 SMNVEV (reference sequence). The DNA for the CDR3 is TGTGCCAGCGGGCCCGGGGGGGGGCCGCCAGATACGCAGTATTTT. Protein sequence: CASGPGGGPPDTQYF.

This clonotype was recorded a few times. The CDR3 DNA sequence: TGTGCCAGCCGCACCCGGGACAGCACCACCCCCCCTAACACCGGGGAGCTGTTTTTT. It codes for CASRTRDSTTPPNTGELFF. This sequence joins TRBV19 and TRBJ2-2, with TRBD1 matching over 7 bases. The V segment lost 9 bases and the J segment 2 bases; nucleotides outside the gene matches: 21. CDR1 is LNHDA and CDR2 is SQIVND in the germline V gene (reference sequence). CDR3 length: 19 residues.

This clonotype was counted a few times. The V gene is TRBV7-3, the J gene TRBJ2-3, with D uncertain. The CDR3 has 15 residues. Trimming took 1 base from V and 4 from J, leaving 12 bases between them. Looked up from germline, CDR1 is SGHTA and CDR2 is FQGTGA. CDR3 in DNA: TGTGCCAGCAGCTTAAGCCAGAACGTCGCAGATACGCAGTATTTT. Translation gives CASSLSQNVADTQYF.

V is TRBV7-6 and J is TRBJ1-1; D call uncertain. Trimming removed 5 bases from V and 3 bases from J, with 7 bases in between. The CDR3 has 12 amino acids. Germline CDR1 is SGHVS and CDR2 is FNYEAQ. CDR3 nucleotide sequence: TGTGCCAGCAGCACCTATGACACTGAAGCTTTCTTT. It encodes CASSTYDTEAFF. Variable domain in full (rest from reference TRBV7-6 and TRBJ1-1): GAGVSQSPRYKVTKRGQDVALRCDPISGHVSLYWYRQALGQGPEFLTYFNYEAQQDKSGLPNDRFSAERPEGSISTLTIQRTEQRDSAMYRCASSTYDTEAFFGQGTRLTVV.

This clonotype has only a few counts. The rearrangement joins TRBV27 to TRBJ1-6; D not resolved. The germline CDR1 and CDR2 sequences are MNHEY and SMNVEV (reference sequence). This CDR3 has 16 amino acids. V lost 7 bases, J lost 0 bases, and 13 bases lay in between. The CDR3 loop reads CASNEGRSSYNSPLHF. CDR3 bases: TGTGCCAGCAACGAGGGCCGAAGCTCCTATAATTCACCCCTCCACTTT.

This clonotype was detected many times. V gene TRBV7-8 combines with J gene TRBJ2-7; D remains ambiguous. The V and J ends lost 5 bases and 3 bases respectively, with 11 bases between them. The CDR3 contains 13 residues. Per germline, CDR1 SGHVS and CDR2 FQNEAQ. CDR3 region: CASSKGLLYEQYV. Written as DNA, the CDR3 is TGTGCCAGCAGCAAGGGCCTCCTCTACGAGCAGTACGTC.

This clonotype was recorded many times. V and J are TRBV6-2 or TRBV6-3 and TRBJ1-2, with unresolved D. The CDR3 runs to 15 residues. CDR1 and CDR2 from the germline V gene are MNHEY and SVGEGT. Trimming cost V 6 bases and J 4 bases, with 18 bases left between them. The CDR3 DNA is TGTGCCAGCAGAACGACTCAAGGAGATTCCTATGGCTACACCTTC. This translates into CASRTTQGDSYGYTF.

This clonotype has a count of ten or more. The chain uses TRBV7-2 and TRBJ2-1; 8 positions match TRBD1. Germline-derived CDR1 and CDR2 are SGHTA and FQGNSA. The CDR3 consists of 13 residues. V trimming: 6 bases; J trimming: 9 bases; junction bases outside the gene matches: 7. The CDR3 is CASRTKQGGEQFF. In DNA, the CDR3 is TGTGCCAGCAGAACAAAACAGGGGGGTGAGCAGTTCTTC.

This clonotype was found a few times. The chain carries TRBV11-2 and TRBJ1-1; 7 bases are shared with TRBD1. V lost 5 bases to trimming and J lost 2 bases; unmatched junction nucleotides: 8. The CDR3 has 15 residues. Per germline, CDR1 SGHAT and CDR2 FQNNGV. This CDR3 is CASSHWTGLNTEAFF. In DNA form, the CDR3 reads TGTGCCAGCAGCCACTGGACAGGATTAAACACTGAAGCTTTCTTT.